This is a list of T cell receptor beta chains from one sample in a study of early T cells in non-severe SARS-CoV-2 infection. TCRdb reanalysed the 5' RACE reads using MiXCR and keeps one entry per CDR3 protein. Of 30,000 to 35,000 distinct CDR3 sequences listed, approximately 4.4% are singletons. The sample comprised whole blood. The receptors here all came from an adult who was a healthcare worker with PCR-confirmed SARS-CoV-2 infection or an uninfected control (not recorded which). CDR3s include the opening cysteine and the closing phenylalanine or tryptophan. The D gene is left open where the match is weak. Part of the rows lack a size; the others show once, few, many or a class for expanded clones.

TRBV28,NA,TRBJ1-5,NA,TGTGCCAGCATCTTGGAGCCAGGGTCCAAACCCCAGCATTTT,CASILEPGSKPQHF
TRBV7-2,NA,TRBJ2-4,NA,TGTGCCAGCAGCTTAGATTCGGTGAAAAACATTCAGTACTTC,CASSLDSVKNIQYF
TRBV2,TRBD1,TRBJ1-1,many,TGTGCCAGCGCCCCCGGACAGGGAAACACTGAAGCTTTCTTT,CASAPGQGNTEAFF
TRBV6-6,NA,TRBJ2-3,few,TGTGCCAGCAGTCACTCCCTTCGACCGGGCCGAAGCACAGATACGCAGTATTTT,CASSHSLRPGRSTDTQYF
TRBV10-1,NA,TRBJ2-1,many,TGCGCCACCGGGACGCTCGGGAATGAGCAGTTCTTC,CATGTLGNEQFF
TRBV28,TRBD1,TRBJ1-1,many,TGTGCCAGCAGTTTAGCCGGGACAGGGGGGACTGAAGCTTTCTTT,CASSLAGTGGTEAFF
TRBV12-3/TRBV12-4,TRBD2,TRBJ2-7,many,TGTGCCAGCAGTTTAGCGCGGAGCGGGGGGGCTTACGAGCAGTACTTC,CASSLARSGGAYEQYF
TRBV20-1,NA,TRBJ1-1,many,TGCAGTGCTACCACTAACACTGAAGCTTTCTTT,CSATTNTEAFF
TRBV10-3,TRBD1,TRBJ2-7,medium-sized,TGTGCCATCAGCACCGGACAGGGGAGTCCCTACGAGCAGTACTTC,CAISTGQGSPYEQYF
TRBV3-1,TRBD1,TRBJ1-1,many,TGTGCCAGCAGCCAAGAAGGGGGCACAGGGGGCACTGAAGCTTTCTTT,CASSQEGGTGGTEAFF
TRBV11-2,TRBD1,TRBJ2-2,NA,TGTGCCAGCAGCGGACAGGGATTTGGCACCGGGGAGCTGTTTTTT,CASSGQGFGTGELFF